The clone carrying this T cell receptor beta chain was counted a few times. The source of the sample is a study of blood T cell repertoires in COVID-19. The V end was cut by 4 bases, the J end by 1 base, with 11 bases between. Looked up from germline, CDR1 is MNHEY and CDR2 is SVGAGI. There are 15 residues in the CDR3. Across about two dozen US areas, participants ranged in age from about 18 to 90 years. TCRdb keeps only in-frame clones here, not all; method: immunoSEQ multiplex PCR. The sample yields a few hundred thousand clones, roughly nine tenths seen once. V usage is TRBV6-5 and J usage is TRBJ1-5; D is undetermined. The sample was PBMCs or T cells enriched from blood (not recorded which). This receptor was obtained from a woman aged 45-65 years in a cohort exposed to, infected with or recovered from COVID-19 (not recorded which). CDR3 sequence (DNA): TGTGCCAGCAGTTTATCCCGGGGAAGCAATCAGCCCCAGCATTTT. Translated: CASSLSRGSNQPQHF.